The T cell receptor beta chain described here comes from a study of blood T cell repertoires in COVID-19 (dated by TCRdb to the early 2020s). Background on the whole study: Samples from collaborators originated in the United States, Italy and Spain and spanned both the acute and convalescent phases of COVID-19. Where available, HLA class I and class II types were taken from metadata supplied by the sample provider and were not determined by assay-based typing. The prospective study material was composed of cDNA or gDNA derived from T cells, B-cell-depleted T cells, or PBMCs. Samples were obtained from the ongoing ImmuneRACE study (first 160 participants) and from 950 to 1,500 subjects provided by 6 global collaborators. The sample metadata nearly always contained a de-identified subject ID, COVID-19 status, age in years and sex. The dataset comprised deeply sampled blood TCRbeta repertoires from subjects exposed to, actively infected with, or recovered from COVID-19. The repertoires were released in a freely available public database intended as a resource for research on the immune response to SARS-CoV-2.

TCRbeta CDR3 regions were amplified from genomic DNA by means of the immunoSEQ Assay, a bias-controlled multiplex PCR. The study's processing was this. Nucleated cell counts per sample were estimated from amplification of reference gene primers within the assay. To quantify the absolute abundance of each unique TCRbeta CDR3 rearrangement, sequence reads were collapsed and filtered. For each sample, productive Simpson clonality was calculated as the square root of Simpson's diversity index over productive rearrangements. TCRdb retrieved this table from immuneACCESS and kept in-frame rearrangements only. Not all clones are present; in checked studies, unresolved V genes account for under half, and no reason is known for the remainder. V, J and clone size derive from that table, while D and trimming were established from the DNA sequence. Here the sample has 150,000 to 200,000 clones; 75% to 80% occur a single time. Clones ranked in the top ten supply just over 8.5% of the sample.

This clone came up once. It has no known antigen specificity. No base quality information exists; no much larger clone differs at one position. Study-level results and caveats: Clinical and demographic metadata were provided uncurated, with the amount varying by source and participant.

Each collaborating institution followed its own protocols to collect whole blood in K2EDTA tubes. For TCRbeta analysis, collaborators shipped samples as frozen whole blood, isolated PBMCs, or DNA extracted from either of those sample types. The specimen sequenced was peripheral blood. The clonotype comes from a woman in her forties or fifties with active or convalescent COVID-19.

The CDR3 region has the sequence CASGGQGFDNQPQHF. The nucleotide sequence is TGTGCCAGTGGAGGACAGGGTTTTGACAATCAGCCCCAGCATTTT. The chain uses TRBV19 and TRBJ1-5; 8 of the junction bases match TRBD1. The CDR3 numbers 15 residues from cysteine through phenylalanine. The entry retains the CDR3 DNA only, 45 bases that are in frame from base 1. For CDR1 and CDR2, the germline V gene (reference sequence) lists LNHDA and SQIVND. V has 8 bases trimmed and J has 3 bases trimmed; junction bases matching no gene number 9.